A single sample is the source of the 20 T cell receptor beta chains below, sequenced in a study of T cells in Graves' hyperthyroidism and ophthalmopathy. Amplified TCR beta CDR3 regions came from RNA transcripts. RT-PCR in the first round (using the HTBI primer set) targeted the TCR CDR3. TCRdb re-called the multiplex PCR reads through MiXCR, storing one row per CDR3 protein. This sample has about 530,000 distinct CDR3 sequences, with 17% found just once. The source material was blood. These receptors were collected from a woman between 18 and 29 years old with Graves' ophthalmopathy.

V is TRBV12-3 or TRBV12-4 and J is TRBJ1-1, with 8 bases fitting TRBD1. The V segment lost 6 bases and the J segment 5 bases; nucleotides outside the gene matches: 8. The CDR3 totals 14 residues. The CDR3 here is CASSITGGNTEAFF. The CDR3 coding sequence is TGTGCCAGCAGCATTACAGGGGGTAATACTGAAGCTTTCTTT.

The chain has TRBV28 and TRBJ1-1; D gene ambiguous. Germline lookup yields CDR1 MDHEN and CDR2 SYDVKM. The CDR3 totals 15 residues. Trimming pared 6 bases from V and 0 bases from J, leaving 14 bases between. CDR3 sequence (DNA): TGTGCCAGCAGATGGGGAGGCGGGATGAACACTGAAGCTTTCTTT. This encodes CASRWGGGMNTEAFF. The full variable domain, completed using reference TRBV28 and TRBJ1-1, is DVKVTQSSRYLVKRTGEKVFLECVQDMDHENMFWYRQDPGLGLRLIYFSYDVKMKEKGDIPEGYSVSREKKERFSLILESASTNQTSMYLCASRWGGGMNTEAFFGQGTRLTVV.

The chain combines TRBV6-2 or TRBV6-3 with TRBJ2-1; 7 positions agree with TRBD1. CDR1 is MNHEY, CDR2 SVGEGT, per germline. CDR3 length equals 16 residues. The J segment lost 2 bases and the V segment lost 6 bases, leaving 10 bases of the junction unmatched. CDR3 region: CASSPQGEEAYNEQFF. For the CDR3, the DNA is TGTGCCAGCAGCCCCCAGGGGGAAGAGGCCTACAATGAGCAGTTCTTC.

This clonotype turned up a few times. This CDR3 is CASSRKSTGELFF. For the CDR3, the DNA is TGCGCCAGCAGCCGCAAGAGCACCGGGGAGCTGTTTTTT. The rearrangement links TRBV4-1 to TRBJ2-2; D remains unclear. The CDR3 has 13 residues. Germline V lookup: CDR1 MGHRA, CDR2 YSYEKL. The ends were cut back, 4 bases at V and 4 bases at J, with 7 bases in the middle.

This clonotype occurred a few times. The chain carries TRBV28 and TRBJ1-4; TRBD1 matches at 7 bases. The CDR3 totals 16 residues. Per germline, CDR1 MDHEN and CDR2 SYDVKM. The V segment lost 4 bases and the J segment 5 bases; nucleotides outside the gene matches: 10. CDR3 DNA: TGTGCCAGCAGTTACGGCCCCCGGGACAGAAATGAAAAACTGTTTTTT. Its protein is CASSYGPRDRNEKLFF.

The CDR3 DNA follows: TGTGCCAGTATGAGGGGACTAGCGGATATCCATGAGCAGTTCTTC. Translating it yields CASMRGLADIHEQFF. This rearrangement joins TRBV19 to TRBJ2-1, with 11 positions matching TRBD2. There are 15 residues in the CDR3. V gave up 7 bases and J gave up 8 bases; unmatched junction bases: 10. Per the germline V gene, CDR1 is LNHDA and CDR2 is SQIVND (reference sequence). Based on the CDR3 plus reference TRBV19 and TRBJ2-1, the full variable domain is DGGITQSPKYLFRKEGQNVTLSCEQNLNHDAMYWYRQDPGQGLRLIYYSQIVNDFQKGDIAEGYSVSREKKESFPLTVTSAQKNPTAFYLCASMRGLADIHEQFFGPGTRLTVL.

The J gene is TRBJ2-5, the V gene TRBV15; the D is unclear. Trimming took 1 base from V and 5 from J, leaving 11 bases between them. This CDR3 comprises 14 residues. In germline, CDR1 is LNHNV, CDR2 YYDKDF (reference sequence). The CDR3 region has the DNA TGTGCCACCAGCAGAGTTCGATGGTCGGAGACCCAGTACTTC. Amino acids: CATSRVRWSETQYF.

This chain links TRBV2 with TRBJ2-1; the D is unclear. V was pared by 0 bases and J by 12 bases, with 15 bases between. CDR1 SNHLY and CDR2 FYNNEI come from the germline V gene. The CDR3 sequence is 14 residues long. The CDR3 sequence is CASSEAPGTDGQFF. In DNA form, the CDR3 reads TGTGCCAGCAGTGAAGCGCCGGGTACGGATGGGCAGTTCTTC.

This clonotype has a handful of counts. The chain is built from TRBV29-1 and TRBJ2-7; D remains ambiguous. CDR1 SQVTM and CDR2 ANQGSEA come from the germline V gene. Trimming pared 4 bases from V and 2 bases from J, leaving 9 bases between. This CDR3 has 12 amino acids. The CDR3 DNA is TGCAGCGTTGGTTGGCCTACCTACGAGCAGTACTTC. Translated: CSVGWPTYEQYF.

The chain uses TRBV5-1 and TRBJ2-1, with D possibly called TRBD1 or TRBD2 (6 bases each). The CDR3 runs to 20 residues. The germline V gene has CDR1 SGHRS and CDR2 YFSETQ. The V gene lost 1 base and the J gene lost 0 bases, with 23 bases spanning the gap. The CDR3 region has the DNA TGCGCCAGCAGCTTGTTCCCACAGGGTAGGGACTCCAGCTCCTACAATGAGCAGTTCTTC. Translating it yields CASSLFPQGRDSSSYNEQFF. Supplemented by reference TRBV5-1 and TRBJ2-1, the full variable domain reads KAGVTQTPRYLIKTRGQQVTLSCSPISGHRSVSWYQQTPGQGLQFLFEYFSETQRNKGNFPGRFSGRQFSNSRSEMNVSTLELGDSALYLCASSLFPQGRDSSSYNEQFFGPGTRLTVL.

This clonotype has a handful of counts. V is TRBV6-1 and J is TRBJ2-1; tentatively, D is TRBD2 (6 bases). The length of the CDR3 is 15 residues. V dropped 8 bases and J dropped 7 bases, with 21 bases sitting between them. Germline V lookup: CDR1 MNHNS, CDR2 SASEGT. The CDR3 loop is CASGLTERAGNEQFF. CDR3 nucleotide sequence: TGTGCCAGCGGACTTACAGAGCGGGCGGGGAATGAGCAGTTCTTC.

This clonotype was seen repeatedly, ten times or more. The rearrangement joins TRBV20-1 to TRBJ2-5; 7 nucleotides match TRBD1. CDR3 length: 13 residues. The V gene end was trimmed by 6 bases and the J gene end by 3 bases; junction bases not matched to a gene: 7. Germline V gene sequence: CDR1 DFQATT, CDR2 SNEGSKA (reference sequence). CDR3 in amino acids: CSAYGTAEETQYF. Written as DNA, the CDR3 is TGCAGTGCGTACGGGACAGCCGAAGAGACCCAGTACTTC.

V and J are TRBV29-1 and TRBJ2-7; 7 bases fit TRBD2. Germline V gene sequence: CDR1 SQVTM, CDR2 ANQGSEA. This CDR3 spans 12 amino acids. The junction had 6 bases not matched to a gene; V was cut back by 7 bases and J by 3 bases. The DNA for the CDR3 is TGCAGCGGGGGCGGGAGTCGCTACGAGCAGTACTTC. Its protein is CSGGGSRYEQYF.

The chain's CDR3 is CSVQPGTGWTEAFF. The CDR3 coding sequence is TGCAGCGTCCAACCGGGGACAGGATGGACTGAAGCTTTCTTT. V and J are TRBV29-1 and TRBJ1-1, with 8 bases matching TRBD1. The ends lost 6 bases at V and 5 bases at J; junction bases unmatched: 11. The CDR3 runs 14 residues. Germline V lookup: CDR1 SQVTM, CDR2 ANQGSEA.

This sequence joins TRBV6-5 and TRBJ2-3, with D hard to call. Trimming cost V 2 bases and J 4 bases, with 13 bases left between them. The CDR3 is made up of 15 amino acids. Germline-derived CDR1 and CDR2 are MNHEY and SVGAGI. The CDR3 here is CASSYGPPISDTQYF. In DNA form, the CDR3 reads TGTGCCAGCAGTTACGGACCACCCATATCAGATACGCAGTATTTT.

V and J are TRBV27 and TRBJ2-3, with 11 positions matching TRBD2. The junction had 5 bases not matched to a gene; V was cut back by 1 base and J by 5 bases. The germline CDR1 and CDR2 sequences are MNHEY and SMNVEV (reference sequence). The CDR3 contains 16 residues. The CDR3 reads CASSLYLAGGVDTQYF. The CDR3 nucleotides are TGTGCCAGCAGTTTATACCTAGCGGGGGGAGTAGATACGCAGTATTTT.

This clonotype was counted many times. The V and J genes are TRBV27 and TRBJ2-3, with D unclear. In germline, CDR1 is MNHEY, CDR2 SMNVEV (reference sequence). With 4 bases removed from V and 0 bases from J, the gap between germline ends came to 14 bases. The CDR3 contains 16 residues. This CDR3 reads CASSSPLRFSTDTQYF. As DNA, the CDR3 is TGTGCCAGCAGTTCGCCCTTGAGATTTAGCACAGATACGCAGTATTTT.

The V call is TRBV4-1, the J call TRBJ2-2; 10 bases line up with TRBD2. The CDR3 has 18 residues. J gave up 7 bases and V 0 bases, and 11 bases lay outside the gene matches. Germline assignment: CDR1 MGHRA and CDR2 YSYEKL. The DNA for the CDR3 is TGCGCCAGCAGCCAAGATAATGTCAGCGGGAGGGTTTTCGGGGAGCTGTTTTTT. This gives the protein CASSQDNVSGRVFGELFF.

Ten or more counts support this clonotype. The rearrangement links TRBV5-1 to TRBJ2-3; TRBD2 matches at 9 bases. Losses at the gene ends were 4 bases for V and 6 bases for J; bases not matched to a gene: 6. The CDR3 contains 14 residues. Germline CDR1 reads SGHRS; CDR2 reads YFSETQ. The CDR3 sequence: CASSVPSGEDTQYF. The CDR3 DNA is TGCGCCAGCAGCGTCCCTAGCGGGGAGGATACGCAGTATTTT.

This clonotype has just a few counts. V and J are TRBV27 and TRBJ2-7, with 7 positions matching TRBD1. The CDR3 has 14 residues. Per the germline V gene, CDR1 is MNHEY and CDR2 is SMNVEV (reference sequence). J lost 2 bases, V lost 6 bases, and 7 bases had no gene match. The CDR3 sequence is CASSTGTATYEQYF. CDR3 DNA sequence: TGTGCCAGCAGCACCGGGACAGCCACCTACGAGCAGTACTTC.